This T cell receptor beta chain originates from a study of T-cell reconstitution after alpha-beta-depleted transplantation in children. Whole-study results and caveats: Expanded graft clones numbering several hundred reportedly gave rise to alpha-beta T cells about two months after transplant. It was newly produced T cells that mostly accounted for T-cell counts and diversity one year after transplant. Some patients showed high day-60 TCRbeta diversity, which derived from surviving recipient T cells and thymic progenitors.

The CDR3 consists of 13 residues. Deletions cut 4 bases from V and 9 bases from J, with 13 bases between. Construction of the TCRbeta library involved unique molecular identifiers. From the PCR reads, TCRdb called clonotypes with MiXCR, one entry per CDR3 protein. Of fewer than 400,000 distinct CDR3 sequences detected, around 25% appear once; the ten largest clones hold approximately 11%. This clonotype was detected a few times. Its target is not known. The rearrangement uses TRBV12-3 or TRBV12-4 and TRBJ1-5; no definite D call. Sequencing used PBMCs, mostly from graft donor cells, obtained 180 days after TCRalphabeta/CD19-depleted stem cell transplant. The clonotype comes from a male patient aged 10 to 17 who had a stem cell transplant for acute lymphoblastic leukemia, so the T cells may come from the graft donor. CDR3 residues: CASSSLESRPQHF. CDR3 nucleotides: TGTGCCAGCAGTTCCCTGGAGAGTAGGCCCCAGCATTTT.